The 5 T cell receptor beta chains below come from one sample, sequenced in a study of OX40 agonist ivuxolimab in advanced cancers. Libraries were prepared by immunoSEQ multiplex PCR; TCRdb keeps only in-frame clonotypes and omits some of them. The data hold about 75,000 clones, with 90% observed a single time. Sequencing used CD4+ or CD8+ T cells sorted from blood, obtained in a trial of the OX40 agonist ivuxolimab. The receptors stem from an adult with an advanced solid tumor such as melanoma, head and neck, liver or kidney cancer.

J is TRBJ1-5 and V is TRBV10-3; tentatively, D is TRBD1 (5 bases). CDR1 ENHRY and CDR2 SYGVKD come from the germline V gene. This CDR3 contains 12 residues. Deletions cut 4 bases from V and 10 bases from J, with 11 bases between. The CDR3 reads CAISAGGFPQHF. DNA of the CDR3: TGTGCCATCAGTGCGGGGGGTTTTCCCCAGCATTTT.

The chain has TRBV10-1 and TRBJ1-1; TRBD1 agrees at 7 bases. Germline assignment: CDR1 WNHNN and CDR2 SYGVQD (reference sequence). V lost 6 bases to trimming and J lost 5 bases; unmatched junction nucleotides: 9. The CDR3 has 14 amino acids. The CDR3: CASSQGGSMTEAFF. CDR3 sequence (DNA): TGCGCCAGCAGCCAGGGGGGCTCAATGACTGAAGCTTTCTTT.

This clone has a single count. The CDR3 region is CASFSGMGSYEQYF. CDR3 sequence (DNA): TGTGCCAGCTTCAGCGGGATGGGCTCCTACGAGCAGTACTTC. The chain employs TRBV27 and TRBJ2-7; 7 positions match TRBD2. Trimming cost V 8 bases and J 0 bases; bases outside gene matches: 7. The CDR3 has 14 residues. Germline V gene data show CDR1 as MNHEY and CDR2 as SMNVEV (reference sequence).

The chain employs TRBV4-3 and TRBJ2-1; perhaps TRBD2 as D (6 bases). Germline V CDR1 and CDR2: LGHNA, YSLEER. Trimming left V 0 bases short and J 4 bases short, with 19 bases between. The CDR3 has 18 amino acids. The CDR3 DNA reads TGCGCCAGCAGCCAAGATCCTATCGGGCAGGGAGGTTACAATGAGCAGTTCTTC. Translated, it gives CASSQDPIGQGGYNEQFF.

The chain is built from TRBV7-2 and TRBJ2-7; 8 bases align to TRBD1. Germline CDR1 SGHTA, CDR2 FQGNSA. The CDR3 has 16 amino acids. V lost 5 bases, J lost 4 bases, and 13 bases stayed unmatched. The CDR3 coding sequence is TGTGCCAGCAGCCCACGACAGGGGCCAGGGGGGTACGAGCAGTACTTC. Protein sequence: CASSPRQGPGGYEQYF.